This T cell receptor beta chain is drawn from a study of shared clonotypes between healthy human individuals (TCRdb year 2020). A note on the overall study: The cohort comprised a couple of women and a few men aged 18 to 49 years. For each donor, three plates each were used for CD4 naive and CD4 memory, two plates were used for CD8 naive, and one plate was used for CD8 memory. The study deeply sequenced blood TCR repertoires of several healthy adults to estimate repertoire size and the extent of clonotype sharing between individuals. Libraries were prepared and TCR repertoires were sequenced by different laboratories using diverse techniques, in order to increase sequencing depth and limit assay-specific biases. Between about 0.8 and 9 billion PBMCs per donor were obtained by leukapheresis.

Including the terminal cysteine and phenylalanine, the CDR3 comprises 16 residues. Just the 48-base CDR3 DNA is kept, in frame starting at base 1. Worth noting for this clone: It has no known antigen specificity. No quality values exist for individual bases; no much larger clone is one base distant.

Points the paper makes about the study in general: Incomplete sequencing was indicated by rarefaction of sorted-subset datasets, despite the large sequencing depth. Because the study included only a small number of donors, the genetic and exposure-history diversity represented was limited. Clonotypes shared by all four sorted-subset donors showed higher generation probabilities than non-shared clonotypes. Pairwise subsampling led to the expectation that sequencing depth would affect the degree of clonotype sharing among donors. Naive subsets generally had larger estimated clonotype richness than memory subsets did. Sampling was restricted to blood, and TCR repertoires in tissues likely differ from the TCR repertoires found in blood. When a handful of donors were compared, the shared fraction of clonotypes was approximately 5% for naive CD4, roughly 3.3% for naive CD8, 2% to 2.5% for memory CD4, and 0.4% for memory CD8.

The donors were healthy, HIV-negative adults with no recently reported acute infections or vaccinations. All donors were Caucasian adults living in Nashville, Tennessee, USA. CD4+ T cells were enriched through magnetic negative selection, after which naive cells were positively selected on CD45RA and the remaining negative fraction served as the memory subset. Blood was obtained by leukapheresis, after which PBMCs were separated by Ficoll-Histopaque density gradient centrifugation and cryopreserved in liquid nitrogen vapor phase. Purity and quantity of every magnetically sorted T cell population were checked by analytical flow cytometry. Genomic DNA was isolated from each sorted fraction and quantified by UV absorbance on a Nanodrop 2000c. Using the deep immunoSEQ assay, multiplex PCR amplified TCR CDR3 regions from genomic DNA. Extracted genomic DNA from each cell subset was spread evenly across all wells of several immunoSEQ 96-well plates, with each plate serving as a replicate. Each replicate PCR for sorted subsets received around 200 ng genomic DNA, equal to roughly 30,000 T cell genomes. The purified libraries were quantified using a Qubit 3.0 fluorometer, sized with a Bioanalyzer 2100, and then quantified again using the KAPA Library Quantification kit. A separate single-read 150-cycle Illumina NextSeq 550 flow cell was used to sequence each immunoSEQ 96-well plate. In the authors' own workflow: Because the immunoSEQ output held only junctional sequences and lacked quality scores, the filtering could not match the filtering applied to full-length reads. To assign V/J genes and CDR3, sequences were annotated against IMGT germline references using PyIR, a Python wrapper for IgBLAST v1.9. Reads were removed for weak V/J assignments (E-value above 1e-6), missing CDR3, stop codons, out-of-frame junctions, or ambiguous translated residues. V3J clonotypes were defined by identical inferred V gene, J gene, and CDR3 amino acid sequence. The percentage overlap between two repertoires was calculated by dividing the number of shared unique clonotypes by the size of the smaller repertoire. RTK rarefaction, the Chao1 estimator, and Recon v2.1 estimates of unobserved clonotypes were used to assess repertoire richness. Generation probabilities for all TCRbeta clonotypes obtained by the gDNA method from a handful of donors were computed using OLGA. This immuneACCESS table, as held by TCRdb, lists in-frame sequences with V and J called but not all clones. Of the missing ones, under half trace to an unresolved V gene in checked studies; the others have no known cause. For V, J and clone size, that table is used; D and trimming come from the DNA. The sample contains about 2 million clones, approximately 95% of them found a single time. The ten largest clones take up 0.13% of the sample.

What was sequenced was naive CD4+ T cells sorted from blood. This specimen's cell subset or site label, interpreted: CD45RA+ positively selected. This sequence was found in a man aged 18 to 30 in good health. The chain links TRBV21-1 with TRBJ1-6. TRBV21-1 counts as a pseudogene. In nucleotides, the sequence is TGTGCCAGCAGCGGCCACCCCCGGGATCCAAATTCACCCCTCCACTTT. This codes for CASSGHPRDPNSPLHF.